Following are 22 T cell receptor beta chains from one sample sequenced in a study of T cell responses to AZD1222 COVID-19 vaccine (dated by TCRdb to the early 2020s). Library creation used the immunoSEQ multiplex PCR assay. This immuneACCESS table, as held by TCRdb, lists in-frame sequences with V and J called but not all clones. Of the missing ones, under half trace to an unresolved V gene in checked studies; the others have no known cause. Across this sample there are about 84,000 clones, with around nine tenths seen only once. Roughly 10% of the sample is taken by the ten largest. In the paper's terms, the time point label means: about 28 days (+/-7) after the second vaccine dose. The sequencing here drew on peripheral blood, taken 28 days after the second AZD1222 dose. The source is an adult who received the AZD1222 COVID-19 vaccine.

The chain is built from TRBV13 and TRBJ1-3, with a tentative D call TRBD1 (6 bases). This CDR3 comprises 15 residues. V dropped 7 bases and J dropped 4 bases, with 17 bases sitting between them. Germline-derived CDR1 and CDR2 are PRHDT and FYEKMQ (reference sequence). CDR3 loop: CASTIQGILGNTIYF. The CDR3 coding sequence is TGTGCCAGCACCATACAGGGTATTTTAGGAAACACCATATATTTT.

This clone was recorded once. The chain carries TRBV19 and TRBJ2-7; perhaps TRBD1 as D (6 bases). The CDR3 runs to 14 residues. Per the germline V gene, CDR1 is LNHDA and CDR2 is SQIVND (reference sequence). V shed 5 bases and J shed 6 bases, with 17 bases lying between them. CDR3 protein: CASSPLSRGGEQYF. For the CDR3, the DNA is TGTGCCAGTAGTCCCCTGAGCAGGGGCGGCGAGCAGTACTTC.

The V call is TRBV30, the J call TRBJ2-3; D is uncertain. Trimming took 2 bases from V and 3 from J, leaving 15 bases between them. The CDR3 runs to 15 residues. Germline assignment: CDR1 GTSNPN and CDR2 SVGIG (reference sequence). CDR3 amino acids: CAWSPLASRTDTQYF. The CDR3 DNA sequence: TGTGCCTGGAGTCCCCTGGCTTCAAGGACAGATACGCAGTATTTT.

This clone was detected only once. This chain connects TRBV10-2 to TRBJ1-5; D is unclear. This CDR3 is 12 amino acids long. The germline gives CDR1 WSHSY, CDR2 SAAADI. V lost 9 bases to trimming and J lost 2 bases, with 8 bases between them. The CDR3, as DNA: TGCGCCAGTCGGGTAGGCAATCAGCCCCAGCATTTT. This gives the protein CASRVGNQPQHF.

The rearrangement uses TRBV6-5 and TRBJ1-1; D unclear. There are 13 residues in the CDR3. V lost 6 bases and J lost 5, with 13 bases in between. From germline, CDR1 is MNHEY and CDR2 SVGAGI. The CDR3 DNA follows: TGTGCCAGCAGCTCCACAGTGCGGACTGAAGCTTTCTTT. Its translation: CASSSTVRTEAFF.

The chain joins TRBV6-4 to TRBJ1-2, with D perhaps matching TRBD1 (6 bases). This CDR3 spans 14 amino acids. Germline values: CDR1 MRHNA, CDR2 SNTAGT. V was pared by 4 bases and J by 7 bases, with 16 bases between. The CDR3 nucleotides are TGTGCCAGCAGTGTCAACACGGGGGCTGGTGGCTACACCTTC. It yields the protein CASSVNTGAGGYTF.

The chain uses TRBV2 and TRBJ1-1; 7 bases line up with TRBD1. This CDR3 comprises 14 residues. CDR1 is SNHLY, CDR2 FYNNEI, per germline. V lost 5 bases, J lost 0 bases, and 3 bases stayed unmatched. The chain's CDR3 is CASSIQGLNTEAFF. The CDR3 bases are TGTGCCAGCAGTATACAGGGGTTGAACACTGAAGCTTTCTTT.

This chain links TRBV7-2 with TRBJ1-2; D perhaps matches TRBD1 (6 bases). CDR3 length: 13 residues. V lost 1 base to trimming and J lost 8 bases, with 11 bases between them. The germline V gene encodes CDR1 SGHTA and CDR2 FQGNSA. CDR3 bases: TGTGCCAGCAGCTTAGTCTCAGGGGACGGCTACACCTTC. It specifies CASSLVSGDGYTF.

This chain joins TRBV28 and TRBJ1-5; D gene unclear. Between the trimmed V and J ends, which lost 3 bases and 6 bases, there was a span of 12 bases. The CDR3 extends over 14 amino acids. From germline, CDR1 is MDHEN and CDR2 SYDVKM. This chain's CDR3 is CASSLEQGLQPQHF. The CDR3 bases are TGTGCCAGCAGTTTGGAACAAGGTCTTCAGCCCCAGCATTTT.

The V gene is TRBV7-3, the J gene TRBJ2-2; D is perhaps TRBD1 (5 bases). Germline-derived CDR1 and CDR2 are SGHTA and FQGTGA. CDR3 length: 15 amino acids. Deletions cut 3 bases from V and 2 bases from J, with 10 bases between. The CDR3 reads CASSFDRGNTGELFF. The CDR3 DNA sequence: TGTGCCAGCAGCTTCGACAGAGGAAACACCGGGGAGCTGTTTTTT.

V usage is TRBV4-1 and J usage is TRBJ1-3; unclear D gene. The CDR3 length is 15 residues. CDR1 is MGHRA, CDR2 YSYEKL, per germline. Between the trimmed V and J ends, which lost 4 bases and 3 bases, there was a span of 13 bases. CDR3 in amino acids: CASSRVGILGNTIYF. DNA for the CDR3: TGCGCCAGCAGCCGCGTGGGCATTCTTGGAAACACCATATATTTT.

The V gene is TRBV3-1 (or the pseudogene TRBV3-2), the J gene TRBJ2-1; D perhaps matches TRBD2 (6 bases). In germline, CDR1 is LGHDT, CDR2 YNNKEL (reference sequence). V shed 1 base and J shed 5 bases, with 12 bases lying between them. CDR3 size: 15 residues. The CDR3 region is CASSQARTTNNEQFF. CDR3 coding DNA: TGTGCCAGCAGCCAAGCACGGACTACCAACAATGAGCAGTTCTTC.

This clone was picked up one time. This rearrangement joins TRBV6-4 to TRBJ1-1; perhaps TRBD1 as D (5 bases). The V end lost 5 bases, the J end lost 3 bases, and 13 bases lay between the germline ends. CDR3 size: 14 residues. Germline V gene data show CDR1 as MRHNA and CDR2 as SNTAGT. CDR3 residues: CASSKEGDYTEAFF. The CDR3 region has the DNA TGTGCCAGCAGTAAGGAAGGGGATTACACTGAAGCTTTCTTT.

The chain joins TRBV27 to TRBJ2-7, with TRBD2 matching over 8 bases. With 5 bases clipped from V and 0 bases from J, the junction kept 9 bases outside the gene matches. CDR3 length: 16 amino acids. From germline, CDR1 is MNHEY and CDR2 SMNVEV (reference sequence). CDR3 sequence: CASSPNSGKSSYEQYF. The CDR3 DNA follows: TGTGCCAGCAGTCCCAATAGCGGGAAAAGCTCCTACGAGCAGTACTTC.

The CDR3 DNA follows: TGTGCCAGCAGTCCCCAAGGGACACCCTTGAACACTGAAGCTTTCTTT. It translates to CASSPQGTPLNTEAFF. The chain combines TRBV28 with TRBJ1-1, with D possibly TRBD1 on 6 matching bases. The CDR3 runs to 16 residues. Germline V gives CDR1 MDHEN, CDR2 SYDVKM. The V end lost 5 bases, the J end lost 0 bases, and 16 bases lay between the germline ends. Combining the CDR3 with reference TRBV28 and TRBJ1-1 gives the whole variable domain DVKVTQSSRYLVKRTGEKVFLECVQDMDHENMFWYRQDPGLGLRLIYFSYDVKMKEKGDIPEGYSVSREKKERFSLILESASTNQTSMYLCASSPQGTPLNTEAFFGQGTRLTVV.

J is TRBJ2-7 and V is TRBV28; 9 bases fit TRBD2. This CDR3 region has 15 residues. The J segment lost 1 base and the V segment lost 7 bases, leaving 8 bases of the junction unmatched. Germline V gene data show CDR1 as MDHEN and CDR2 as SYDVKM. The CDR3: CASMASGEGSYEQYF. CDR3 DNA: TGTGCCAGCATGGCTAGCGGGGAGGGATCCTACGAGCAGTACTTC. The variable domain in full, with the rest retrieved from reference TRBV28 and TRBJ2-7, is DVKVTQSSRYLVKRTGEKVFLECVQDMDHENMFWYRQDPGLGLRLIYFSYDVKMKEKGDIPEGYSVSREKKERFSLILESASTNQTSMYLCASMASGEGSYEQYFGPGTRLTVT.

V usage is TRBV24-1 and J usage is TRBJ2-5; D uncertain. The CDR3 is 13 amino acids. Between the trimmed V and J ends, which lost 5 bases and 5 bases, there was a span of 11 bases. The germline CDR1 and CDR2 sequences are KGHDR and SFDVKD. CDR3 sequence: CATSGRHGETQYF. The CDR3 DNA sequence: TGTGCCACCAGTGGCCGGCACGGGGAGACCCAGTACTTC.

The chain carries TRBV4-1 and TRBJ2-1, with 12 bases fitting TRBD2. Germline V lookup: CDR1 MGHRA, CDR2 YSYEKL. This CDR3 spans 18 amino acids. V was clipped by 1 base and J by 3 bases; unmatched bases: 7. The CDR3 DNA is TGCGCCAGCAGCCAAGTGGATATGGGACTAGCGGGCTACAATGAGCAGTTCTTC. Translated: CASSQVDMGLAGYNEQFF.

The rearrangement uses TRBV5-1 and TRBJ2-1; D might be TRBD1 (7 bases). The length of the CDR3 is 16 residues. Trimming cost V 0 bases and J 9 bases, with 19 bases left between them. Germline V gives CDR1 SGHRS, CDR2 YFSETQ. This CDR3 reads CASSLASLGGGIEQFF. DNA of the CDR3: TGCGCCAGCAGCTTGGCCTCGTTAGGGGGCGGGATTGAGCAGTTCTTC.

The rearrangement joins TRBV10-3 to TRBJ1-2; 7 bases align to TRBD1. Trimming took 2 bases from V and 6 from J; bases not matched to a gene: 12. Germline V CDR1 and CDR2: ENHRY, SYGVKD. This CDR3 has 16 amino acids. The CDR3 sequence is CAISEMTGLFEDGYTF. Written as DNA, the CDR3 is TGTGCCATCAGTGAGATGACAGGGCTTTTCGAGGATGGCTACACCTTC.

CDR3 sequence: CAWSPWTGEDQPQHF. CDR3 coding DNA: TGTGCCTGGAGTCCCTGGACAGGGGAAGATCAGCCCCAGCATTTT. The chain is built from TRBV30 and TRBJ1-5, with TRBD1 matching 9 bases. Germline CDR1 GTSNPN, CDR2 SVGIG (reference sequence). With V trimmed by 2 bases and J by 5 bases, 7 bases remained unmatched. This CDR3 has 15 residues. Full variable domain (outside the CDR3, taken from reference TRBV30 and TRBJ1-5): SQTIHQWPATLVQPVGSPLSLECTVEGTSNPNLYWYRQAAGRGLQLLFYSVGIGQISSEVPQNLSASRPQDRQFILSSKKLLLSDSGFYLCAWSPWTGEDQPQHFGDGTRLSIL.

This chain uses TRBV12-5 with TRBJ2-7; D remains unclear. V lost 5 bases and J 1 base, leaving 15 bases between the germline ends. The CDR3 is made up of 15 amino acids. CDR1 and CDR2 from the germline V gene are LGHNT and FRNRAP. CDR3: CASGPRAQASYEQYF. For the CDR3, the DNA is TGTGCTAGTGGTCCAAGGGCCCAGGCTTCCTACGAGCAGTACTTC.